One and the same sample provided the 20 T cell receptor beta chains below, sequenced in a study of response to subunit inactivated influenza vaccine. TCRdb ran MiXCR on the RT-PCR reads and lists one entry per CDR3 protein. The sample holds fewer than 400,000 distinct CDR3 sequences, 21% seen once. Sequencing was performed on PBMCs from blood, taken about 20 months after vaccination. The receptors come from a man aged 50 to 75 who received an inactivated influenza vaccine.

In its sample, this clonotype was seen many times. The chain uses TRBV3-1 and TRBJ1-1, with unresolved D. Trimming pared 1 base from V and 1 base from J, leaving 7 bases between. The V gene's germline CDR1 is LGHDT and CDR2 YNNKEL (reference sequence). The CDR3 has 14 residues. This CDR3 reads CASSQGTWNTEAFF. The CDR3 coding sequence is TGTGCCAGCAGCCAAGGCACCTGGAACACTGAAGCTTTCTTT. The full variable domain, rest sourced from reference TRBV3-1 and TRBJ1-1, is DTAVSQTPKYLVTQMGNDKSIKCEQNLGHDTMYWYKQDSKKFLKIMFSYNNKELIINETVPNRFSPKSPDKAHLNLHINSLELGDSAVYFCASSQGTWNTEAFFGQGTRLTVV.

This chain uses TRBV5-4 with TRBJ2-2; TRBD2 aligns across 10 bases. CDR3 length: 16 residues. V lost 3 bases and J lost 1; bases outside the gene matches: 3. Germline V gives CDR1 SGHNT, CDR2 YYREEE (reference sequence). The CDR3 is CASSSLAGVNTGELFF. CDR3 sequence (DNA): TGTGCCAGCAGCTCCCTAGCGGGAGTGAACACCGGGGAGCTGTTTTTT.

This chain uses TRBV7-6 with TRBJ2-3; D is unclear. The V gene lost 2 bases and the J gene lost 5 bases, with 14 bases spanning the gap. The CDR3 has 15 residues. Germline assignment: CDR1 SGHVS and CDR2 FNYEAQ. CDR3 coding DNA: TGTGCCAGCAGCTTATCCCGGATCCCAATAGATACGCAGTATTTT. Its translation is CASSLSRIPIDTQYF.

This clonotype was counted between two and nine times. This sequence joins TRBV4-3 and TRBJ2-3; D may be TRBD1 (6 bases). V was cut by 1 base and J by 1 base, with 9 bases left in between. CDR1 is LGHNA and CDR2 is YSLEER in the germline V gene. The length of the CDR3 is 15 residues. The CDR3 region has the DNA TGCGCCAGCAGCCAAGGACAGGCCGGCACAGATACGCAGTATTTT. This codes for CASSQGQAGTDTQYF.

The CDR3 protein is CASSLVRWGTYNEQFF. Written as DNA, the CDR3 is TGTGCCAGCAGCTTAGTTCGCTGGGGGACCTACAATGAGCAGTTCTTC. The chain joins TRBV11-2 to TRBJ2-1, with D perhaps given as TRBD1 or TRBD2 (5 bases each). The germline V gene encodes CDR1 SGHAT and CDR2 FQNNGV. Between the trimmed V and J ends, which lost 1 base and 2 bases, there was a span of 12 bases. CDR3 length: 16 residues.

This clonotype was counted at least ten times. The rearrangement links TRBV18 to TRBJ1-6; 10 bases match TRBD1. The germline V gene encodes CDR1 KGHSH and CDR2 LQKENI. Trimming cost V 3 bases and J 9 bases; bases outside gene matches: 2. The length of the CDR3 is 14 residues. The CDR3 sequence is CASSPGTGASPLHF. For the CDR3, the DNA is TGTGCCAGCTCACCCGGGACAGGGGCTTCACCCCTCCACTTT.

The table lists this clonotype with a few counts. The J gene is TRBJ2-7, the V gene TRBV20-1, with 10 bases aligning to TRBD1. Per germline, CDR1 DFQATT and CDR2 SNEGSKA (reference sequence). With 7 bases clipped from V and 5 bases from J, the junction kept 8 bases outside the gene matches. This CDR3 has 13 amino acids. The CDR3 nucleotides read TGCAGTGTTCGTGCTGGGACAGGGGACGAGCAGTACTTC. Its protein is CSVRAGTGDEQYF.

This clonotype was observed a few times. This chain joins TRBV10-3 and TRBJ1-1, with D perhaps TRBD1 (5 bases). Germline CDR1 reads ENHRY; CDR2 reads SYGVKD. This CDR3 has 12 residues. V gave up 8 bases and J gave up 3 bases, with 10 bases separating them. CDR3: CAIGTGDTEAFF. CDR3 nucleotide sequence: TGTGCCATCGGGACGGGAGACACTGAAGCTTTCTTT.

This chain joins TRBV12-3 or TRBV12-4 and TRBJ1-1, with D maybe TRBD1 (5 bases). This CDR3 comprises 16 residues. Trimming shortened V by 0 bases and J by 0 bases, and 11 bases separated the two germline ends. The CDR3 nucleotides are TGTGCCAGCAGTTTAGCGCTGACAGCGTTGAACACTGAAGCTTTCTTT. Translating it yields CASSLALTALNTEAFF.

This clonotype has more than one count but fewer than ten. V gene TRBV11-2 combines with J gene TRBJ2-3, with 12 nucleotides matching TRBD2. The CDR3 runs to 17 residues. Germline CDR1 is SGHAT and CDR2 is FQNNGV. Trimming removed 4 bases from V and 7 bases from J; junction bases left unmatched: 12. The CDR3 coding sequence is TGTGCCAGCAGCTCGTTACTCGGGCTAGCGGGGGGGAATACGCAGTATTTT. It is translated as CASSSLLGLAGGNTQYF.

J is TRBJ1-5 and V is TRBV4-1, with TRBD1 as a possible D gene (5 bases). CDR3 size: 17 residues. CDR1 is MGHRA, CDR2 YSYEKL, per germline. Deletions cut 1 base from V and 5 bases from J, with 18 bases between. CDR3 bases: TGCGCCAGCAGCCAAGTCAGGATCGGGGCAACGGATCAGCCCCAGCATTTT. Protein sequence: CASSQVRIGATDQPQHF.

This clonotype was picked up a small number of times. The J gene is TRBJ2-2, the V gene TRBV5-1; D remains ambiguous. Germline CDR1 is SGHRS and CDR2 is YFSETQ. The CDR3 runs to 14 residues. The V and J ends lost 1 base and 3 bases respectively, with 7 bases between them. The CDR3 loop reads CASSLRQYTGELFF. The CDR3 coding sequence is TGCGCCAGCAGCTTGCGGCAATACACCGGGGAGCTGTTTTTT.

J is TRBJ1-2 and V is TRBV18, with 8 nucleotides matching TRBD1. Germline-derived CDR1 and CDR2 are KGHSH and LQKENI. The CDR3 is 14 amino acids. Trimming at V came to 4 bases and at J to 5 bases, leaving 6 bases not matched to a gene. The CDR3 bases are TGTGCCAGCTCACAGGGACAGGATGGATATGGCTACACCTTC. Encoded protein: CASSQGQDGYGYTF.

In its sample, this clonotype was seen a few times. CDR3 bases: TGTGCCGGCAAACCGAGTAGGACTGGAAACACCATATATTTT. It encodes CAGKPSRTGNTIYF. The chain is built from TRBV12-3 or TRBV12-4 and TRBJ1-3; unclear D gene. This CDR3 is 14 amino acids long. V shed 11 bases and J shed 2 bases, with 16 bases lying between them.

V and J are TRBV7-2 and TRBJ1-2; D is possibly TRBD1 (6 bases). Germline V CDR1 and CDR2: SGHTA, FQGNSA. CDR3 length equals 13 residues. The V gene lost 2 bases and the J gene lost 8 bases, with 12 bases spanning the gap. The CDR3 DNA reads as TGTGCCAGCAGCTTACCAGGGGTGGACGGCTACACCTTC. It encodes CASSLPGVDGYTF.

The V and J genes are TRBV29-1 and TRBJ2-4, with a weak D call TRBD1 (5 bases). The CDR3 spans 10 residues. V gave up 4 bases and J gave up 9 bases, with 7 bases separating them. Per the germline V gene, CDR1 is SQVTM and CDR2 is ANQGSEA. CDR3 amino acids: CSVAGSIQYF. For the CDR3, the DNA is TGCAGCGTTGCAGGGTCCATTCAGTACTTC. Looking up the rest from reference TRBV29-1 and TRBJ2-4 gives the full variable domain: SAVISQKPSRDICQRGTSLTIQCQVDSQVTMMFWYRQQPGQSLTLIATANQGSEATYESGFVIDKFPISRPNLTFSTLTVSNMSPEDSSIYLCSVAGSIQYFGAGTRLSVL.

The chain has TRBV5-1 and TRBJ2-2, with D perhaps TRBD2 (5 bases). The germline CDR1 and CDR2 sequences are SGHRS and YFSETQ. This CDR3 spans 14 amino acids. Between the trimmed V and J ends, which lost 4 bases and 4 bases, there was a span of 11 bases. CDR3 sequence: CASSPRLTTGELFF. CDR3 DNA sequence: TGCGCCAGCAGCCCCCGACTAACCACCGGGGAGCTGTTTTTT. Based on the CDR3 plus reference TRBV5-1 and TRBJ2-2, the full variable domain is KAGVTQTPRYLIKTRGQQVTLSCSPISGHRSVSWYQQTPGQGLQFLFEYFSETQRNKGNFPGRFSGRQFSNSRSEMNVSTLELGDSALYLCASSPRLTTGELFFGEGSRLTVL.

This chain joins TRBV5-1 and TRBJ1-5, with D unclear. The CDR3 is 13 residues long. Germline CDR1 is SGHRS and CDR2 is YFSETQ. The germline V and J ends were trimmed by 2 bases and 1 base, with 4 bases remaining between them. The CDR3 DNA is TGCGCCAGCAGCTTACAGAGCAATCAGCCCCAGCATTTT. This gives the protein CASSLQSNQPQHF.

This clonotype was observed a few times. V is TRBV20-1 and J is TRBJ2-5; 8 bases match TRBD1. CDR1 is DFQATT, CDR2 SNEGSKA, per germline (reference sequence). J was trimmed by 5 bases and V by 4 bases; bases with no gene match: 6. The CDR3 consists of 13 residues. The CDR3 DNA reads TGCAGTGCTACCAGGACAGGGCGGGAGACCCAGTACTTC. It yields the protein CSATRTGRETQYF.

The J gene is TRBJ2-7, the V gene TRBV20-1; D perhaps matches TRBD1 (5 bases). The CDR3 contains 14 residues. Between the trimmed V and J ends, which lost 3 bases and 2 bases, there was a span of 14 bases. Germline CDR1 DFQATT, CDR2 SNEGSKA (reference sequence). CDR3 nucleotides: TGCAGTGCTAGGACAGCAGGATCACCCTACGAGCAGTACTTC. It is translated as CSARTAGSPYEQYF.